Listed below are T cell receptor beta chains from one sample, sequenced in a study of monozygotic twins with inflammatory bowel disease. TCRdb reworked the 5' RACE reads into one entry per CDR3 protein, no DNA. The listing contains approximately 160,000 distinct CDR3 sequences. Input material: blood. Receptors originate from a human donor with ulcerative colitis or Crohn's disease, or a healthy co-twin of an affected twin (not recorded which). CDR3s include the opening cysteine and the closing phenylalanine or tryptophan.

v_call: TRBV7-7
j_call: TRBJ2-3
cdr3_aa: CASSPGGSGTDTQYF

v_call: TRBV28
j_call: TRBJ2-5
cdr3_aa: CASSYGGSQETQYF

v_call: TRBV12-3/TRBV12-4
j_call: TRBJ1-2
cdr3_aa: CASSRTSGYTF

v_call: TRBV18
j_call: TRBJ2-7
cdr3_aa: CASSPISGTSYYF

v_call: TRBV11-2
j_call: TRBJ1-5
cdr3_aa: CASSPNSNQPQHF

v_call: TRBV19
j_call: TRBJ2-3
cdr3_aa: CASSSPTSGTDTQYF

v_call: TRBV7-3
j_call: TRBJ2-1
cdr3_aa: CASSSRTSGRNYEQFF

v_call: TRBV5-1
j_call: TRBJ2-7
cdr3_aa: CASSFVREYEQYF

v_call: TRBV24-1
j_call: TRBJ2-1
cdr3_aa: CATSGAVGLDYNEQFF

v_call: TRBV7-3
j_call: TRBJ1-1
cdr3_aa: CASSSMGGNTEAFF

v_call: TRBV10-3
j_call: TRBJ2-2
cdr3_aa: CATDRDPGTGELFF

v_call: TRBV12-3/TRBV12-4
j_call: TRBJ2-1
cdr3_aa: CASSTRARSHNEQFF

v_call: TRBV19
j_call: TRBJ2-7
cdr3_aa: CASSIPGQGVYEQYF

v_call: TRBV6-1
j_call: TRBJ2-3
cdr3_aa: CASSPRLAGGPGDTQYF

v_call: TRBV7-9
j_call: TRBJ1-6
cdr3_aa: CASSRGTGLDSPLHF

v_call: TRBV30
j_call: TRBJ1-4
cdr3_aa: CAWSWTGSEKLFF

v_call: TRBV18
j_call: TRBJ2-1
cdr3_aa: CASSPRDRDNEQFF

v_call: TRBV14
j_call: TRBJ1-5
cdr3_aa: CASSQTDGSTPQHF

v_call: TRBV6-5
j_call: TRBJ2-2
cdr3_aa: CASSSGTANTGELFF

v_call: TRBV12-3/TRBV12-4
j_call: TRBJ2-1
cdr3_aa: CASSRGFYNEQFF

v_call: TRBV27
j_call: TRBJ2-6
cdr3_aa: CASSLLARGRSGANVLTF

v_call: TRBV18
j_call: TRBJ2-2
cdr3_aa: CASSPVGGNTGELFF

v_call: TRBV11-2
j_call: TRBJ2-1
cdr3_aa: CASTFATSGNNEQFF

v_call: TRBV5-1
j_call: TRBJ1-6
cdr3_aa: CASSLGSRGWGSPLHF

v_call: TRBV3-1
j_call: TRBJ2-5
cdr3_aa: CASSSRTSGRRETQYF

v_call: TRBV5-4
j_call: TRBJ1-5
cdr3_aa: CASSSELNQPQHF

v_call: TRBV7-9
j_call: TRBJ2-7
cdr3_aa: CASSPPGLPAIQRQYF

v_call: TRBV20-1
j_call: TRBJ2-1
cdr3_aa: CSSIRRDRGRNEQFF

v_call: TRBV20-1
j_call: TRBJ1-5
cdr3_aa: CSAYRGRGNQPQHF

v_call: TRBV20-1
j_call: TRBJ2-1
cdr3_aa: CSAPRSLNNEQFF

v_call: TRBV25-1
j_call: TRBJ1-2
cdr3_aa: CASSDLQAYGYTF

v_call: TRBV6-2/TRBV6-3
j_call: TRBJ1-1
cdr3_aa: CASSYPGPLNTEAFF